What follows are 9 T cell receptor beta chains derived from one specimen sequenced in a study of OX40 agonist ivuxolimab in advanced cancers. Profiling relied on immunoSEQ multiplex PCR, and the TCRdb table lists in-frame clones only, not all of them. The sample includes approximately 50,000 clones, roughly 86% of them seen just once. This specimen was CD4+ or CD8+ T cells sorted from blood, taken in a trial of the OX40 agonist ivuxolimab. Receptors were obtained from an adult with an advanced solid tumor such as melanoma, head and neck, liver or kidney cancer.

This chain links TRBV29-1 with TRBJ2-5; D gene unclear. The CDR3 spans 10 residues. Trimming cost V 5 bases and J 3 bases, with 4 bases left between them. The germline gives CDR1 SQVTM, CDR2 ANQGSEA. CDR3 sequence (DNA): TGCAGCGTTCCCAAAGAGACCCAGTACTTC. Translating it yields CSVPKETQYF.

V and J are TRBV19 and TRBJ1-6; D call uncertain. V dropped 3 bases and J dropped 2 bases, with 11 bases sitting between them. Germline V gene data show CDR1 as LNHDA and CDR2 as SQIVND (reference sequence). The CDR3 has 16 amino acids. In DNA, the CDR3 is TGTGCCAGTAGTATCTTCGGAGATACCTATAATTCACCCCTCCACTTT. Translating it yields CASSIFGDTYNSPLHF.

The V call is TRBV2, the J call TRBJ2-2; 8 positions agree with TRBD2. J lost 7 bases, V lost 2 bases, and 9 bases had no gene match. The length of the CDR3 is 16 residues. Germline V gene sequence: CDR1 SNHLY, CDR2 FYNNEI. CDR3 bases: TGTGCCAGCAGTGAAACAGAGATAGCGGGAAGCGGGGAGCTGTTTTTT. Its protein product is CASSETEIAGSGELFF.

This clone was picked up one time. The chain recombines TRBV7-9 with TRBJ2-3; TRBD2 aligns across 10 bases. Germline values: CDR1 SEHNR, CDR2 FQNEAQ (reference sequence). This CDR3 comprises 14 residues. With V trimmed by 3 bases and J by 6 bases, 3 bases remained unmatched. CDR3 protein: CASSFASGSDTQYF. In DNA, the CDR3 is TGTGCCAGCAGCTTCGCTAGCGGGAGCGATACGCAGTATTTT.

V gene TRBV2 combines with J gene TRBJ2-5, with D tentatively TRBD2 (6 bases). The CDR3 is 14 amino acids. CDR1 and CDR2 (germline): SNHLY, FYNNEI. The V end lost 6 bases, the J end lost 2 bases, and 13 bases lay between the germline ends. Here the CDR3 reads CASRVGGRQETQYF. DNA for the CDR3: TGTGCCAGCAGGGTGGGGGGTCGTCAAGAGACCCAGTACTTC.

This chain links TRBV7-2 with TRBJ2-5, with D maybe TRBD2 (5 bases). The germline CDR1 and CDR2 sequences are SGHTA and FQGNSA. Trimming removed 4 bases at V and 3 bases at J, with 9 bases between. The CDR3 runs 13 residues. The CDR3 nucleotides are TGTGCCAGCAGCTCTGGGCGGGAAGAGACCCAGTACTTC. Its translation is CASSSGREETQYF. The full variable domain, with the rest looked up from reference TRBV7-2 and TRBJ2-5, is GAGVSQSPSNKVTEKGKDVELRCDPISGHTALYWYRQSLGQGLEFLIYFQGNSAPDKSGLPSDRFSAERTGGSVSTLTIQRTQQEDSAVYLCASSSGREETQYFGPGTRLLVL.

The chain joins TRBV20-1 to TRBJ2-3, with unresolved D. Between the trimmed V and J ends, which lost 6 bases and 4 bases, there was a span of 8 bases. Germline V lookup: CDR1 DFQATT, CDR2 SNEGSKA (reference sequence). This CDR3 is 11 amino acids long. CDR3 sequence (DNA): TGCAGTGCAAGCCAGGCAGATACGCAGTATTTT. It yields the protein CSASQADTQYF.

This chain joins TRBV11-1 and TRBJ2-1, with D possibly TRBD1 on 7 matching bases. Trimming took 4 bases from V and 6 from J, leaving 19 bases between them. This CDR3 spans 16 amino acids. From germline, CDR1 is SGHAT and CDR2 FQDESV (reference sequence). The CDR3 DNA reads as TGTGCCAGCAGCTCAGGGGCAGGGGGACTTATCAATGAGCAGTTCTTC. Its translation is CASSSGAGGLINEQFF.

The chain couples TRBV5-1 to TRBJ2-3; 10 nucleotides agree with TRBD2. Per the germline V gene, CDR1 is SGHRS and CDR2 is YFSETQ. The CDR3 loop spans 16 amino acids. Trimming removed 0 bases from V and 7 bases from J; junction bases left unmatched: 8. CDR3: CASSLVLAGVQNTQYF. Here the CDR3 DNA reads TGCGCCAGCAGCTTGGTCCTAGCGGGAGTTCAGAATACGCAGTATTTT.